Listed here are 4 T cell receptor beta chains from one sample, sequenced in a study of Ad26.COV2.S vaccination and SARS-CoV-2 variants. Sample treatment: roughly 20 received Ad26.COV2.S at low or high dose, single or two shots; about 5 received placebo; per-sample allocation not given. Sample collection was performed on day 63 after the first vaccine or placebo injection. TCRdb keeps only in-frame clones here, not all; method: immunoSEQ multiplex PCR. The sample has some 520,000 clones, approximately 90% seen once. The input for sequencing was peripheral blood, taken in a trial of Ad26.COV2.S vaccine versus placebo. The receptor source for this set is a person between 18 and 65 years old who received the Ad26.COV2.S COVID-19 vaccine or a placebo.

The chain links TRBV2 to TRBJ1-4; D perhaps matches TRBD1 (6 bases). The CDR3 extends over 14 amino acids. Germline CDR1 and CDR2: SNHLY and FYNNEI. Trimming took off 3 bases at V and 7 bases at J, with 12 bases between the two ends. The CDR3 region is CASSEGGQGEKLFF. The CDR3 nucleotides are TGTGCCAGCAGTGAGGGGGGGCAGGGTGAAAAACTGTTTTTT. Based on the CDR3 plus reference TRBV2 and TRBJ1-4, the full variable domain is EPEVTQTPSHQVTQMGQEVILRCVPISNHLYFYWYRQILGQKVEFLVSFYNNEISEKSEIFDDQFSVERPDGSNFTLKIRSTKLEDSAMYFCASSEGGQGEKLFFGSGTQLSVL.

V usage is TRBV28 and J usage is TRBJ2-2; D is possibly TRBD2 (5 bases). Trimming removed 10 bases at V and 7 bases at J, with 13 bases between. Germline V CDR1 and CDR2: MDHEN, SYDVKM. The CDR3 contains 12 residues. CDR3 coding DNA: TGTGCCACTCTGGACTTAGTCGGGGAGCTGTTTTTT. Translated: CATLDLVGELFF.

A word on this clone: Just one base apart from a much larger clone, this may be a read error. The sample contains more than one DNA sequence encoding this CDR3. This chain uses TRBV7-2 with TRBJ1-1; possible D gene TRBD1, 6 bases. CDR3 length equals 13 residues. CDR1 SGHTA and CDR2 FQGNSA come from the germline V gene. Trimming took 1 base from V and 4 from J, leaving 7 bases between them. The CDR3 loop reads CASSLGGGTEAFF. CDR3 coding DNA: TGTGCCAGCAGCTTAGGAGGGGGCACTGAAGCTTTCTTT.

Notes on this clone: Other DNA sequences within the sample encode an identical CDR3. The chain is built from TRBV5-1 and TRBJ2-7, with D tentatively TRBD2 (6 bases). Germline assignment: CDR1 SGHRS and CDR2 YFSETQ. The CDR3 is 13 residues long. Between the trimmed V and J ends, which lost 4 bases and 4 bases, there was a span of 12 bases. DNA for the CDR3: TGCGCCAGCAGCCTGATTGGGGGGTACGAGCAGTACTTC. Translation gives CASSLIGGYEQYF.